Sequencing of this T cell receptor (beta chain) was carried out in a study of shared clonotypes between healthy human individuals. Here immunoSEQ multiplex PCR was the method, and the copy in TCRdb shows in-frame clones only, minus some. The data contain some 1 million clones, around 76% of them seen just once; the ten biggest clones take up 1.4% to 1.5%. The CDR3 sequence is 16 residues long. Trimming took 4 bases from V and 2 from J, leaving 15 bases between them. Per the germline V gene, CDR1 is SNHLY and CDR2 is FYNNEI. This clone was counted between two and nine times. What it recognizes is unknown. Notes on the study in general: Researchers found naive subsets generally carried larger estimated richness than memory subsets.

V and J are TRBV2 and TRBJ1-3; a weak D match, TRBD1 (5 bases). This TCR derives from a man between 18 and 35 years old in good health. The sequencing input was memory CD4+ T cells sorted from blood. As to subset: CD45RA-negative fraction. This CDR3 reads CASSGSGGYTGNTIYF. CDR3 DNA sequence: TGTGCCAGCAGTGGCTCTGGGGGTTATACTGGAAACACCATATATTTT.